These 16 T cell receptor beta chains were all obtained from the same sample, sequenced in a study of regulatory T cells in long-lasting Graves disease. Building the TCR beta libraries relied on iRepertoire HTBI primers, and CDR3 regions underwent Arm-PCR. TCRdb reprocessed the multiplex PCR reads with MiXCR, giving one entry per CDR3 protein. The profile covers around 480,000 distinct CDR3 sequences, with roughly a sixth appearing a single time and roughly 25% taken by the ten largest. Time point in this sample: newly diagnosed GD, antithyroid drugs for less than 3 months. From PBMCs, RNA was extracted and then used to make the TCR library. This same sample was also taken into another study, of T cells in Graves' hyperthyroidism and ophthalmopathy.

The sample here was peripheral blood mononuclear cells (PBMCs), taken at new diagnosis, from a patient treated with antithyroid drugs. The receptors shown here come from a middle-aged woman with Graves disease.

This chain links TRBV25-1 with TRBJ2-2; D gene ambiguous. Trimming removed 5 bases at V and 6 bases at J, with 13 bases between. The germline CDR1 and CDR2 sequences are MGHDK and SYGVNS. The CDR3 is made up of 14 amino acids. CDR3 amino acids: CASSRPVPAGELFF. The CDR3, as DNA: TGTGCCAGCAGTCGGCCAGTCCCTGCCGGGGAGCTGTTTTTT.

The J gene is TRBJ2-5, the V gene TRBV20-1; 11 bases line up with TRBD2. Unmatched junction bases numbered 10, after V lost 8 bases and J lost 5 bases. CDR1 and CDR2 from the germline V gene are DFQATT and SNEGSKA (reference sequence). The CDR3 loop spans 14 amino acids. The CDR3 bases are TGCAGTCCTACTAGCGGGGGCGTGGGGGAGACCCAGTACTTC. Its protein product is CSPTSGGVGETQYF.

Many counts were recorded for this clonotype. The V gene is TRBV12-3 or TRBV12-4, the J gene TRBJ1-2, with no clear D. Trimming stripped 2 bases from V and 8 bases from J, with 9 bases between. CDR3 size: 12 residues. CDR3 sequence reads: CASSLYTEGYTF. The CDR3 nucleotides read TGTGCCAGCAGTTTATATACAGAAGGCTACACCTTC.

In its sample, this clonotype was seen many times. CDR3 in amino acids: CSAQGGVYGYTF. In nucleotides, the CDR3 is TGCAGTGCTCAAGGGGGGGTTTATGGCTACACCTTC. The chain couples TRBV20-1 to TRBJ1-2, with D maybe TRBD1 (6 bases). The CDR3 runs to 12 residues. Germline loops: CDR1 DFQATT, CDR2 SNEGSKA (reference sequence). Trimming took 5 bases from V and 5 from J, leaving 12 bases between them.

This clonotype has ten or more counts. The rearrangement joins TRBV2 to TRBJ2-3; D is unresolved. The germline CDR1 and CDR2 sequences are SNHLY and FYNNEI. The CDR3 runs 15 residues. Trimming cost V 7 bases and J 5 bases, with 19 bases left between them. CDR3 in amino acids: CASILATGLEDTQYF. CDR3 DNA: TGTGCCAGCATCTTGGCCACCGGGCTCGAAGATACGCAGTATTTT.

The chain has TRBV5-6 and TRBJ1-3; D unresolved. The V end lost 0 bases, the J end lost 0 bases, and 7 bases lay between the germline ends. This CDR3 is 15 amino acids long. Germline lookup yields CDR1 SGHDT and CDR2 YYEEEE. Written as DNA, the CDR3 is TGTGCCAGCAGCTTGGGGGTGACCTCTGGAAACACCATATATTTT. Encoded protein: CASSLGVTSGNTIYF.

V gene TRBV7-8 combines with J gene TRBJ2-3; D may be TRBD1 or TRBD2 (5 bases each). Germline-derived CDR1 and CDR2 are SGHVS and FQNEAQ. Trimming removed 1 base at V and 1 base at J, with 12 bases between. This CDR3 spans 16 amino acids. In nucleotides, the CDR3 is TGTGCCAGCAGCTTAGGGGACCAAGGGGGCACAGATACGCAGTATTTT. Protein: CASSLGDQGGTDTQYF.

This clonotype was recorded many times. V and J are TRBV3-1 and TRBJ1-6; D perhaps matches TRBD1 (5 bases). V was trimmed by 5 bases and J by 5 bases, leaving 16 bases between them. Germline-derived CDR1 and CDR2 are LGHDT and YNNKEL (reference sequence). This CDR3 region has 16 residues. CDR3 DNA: TGTGCCAGCAGCGGCAGGGCCCCCAAGGATAATTCACCCCTCCACTTT. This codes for CASSGRAPKDNSPLHF.

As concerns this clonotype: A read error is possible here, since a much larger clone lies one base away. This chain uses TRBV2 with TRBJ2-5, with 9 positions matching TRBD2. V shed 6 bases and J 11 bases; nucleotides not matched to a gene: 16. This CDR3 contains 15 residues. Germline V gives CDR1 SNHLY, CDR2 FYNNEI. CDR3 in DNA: TGTGCCAGCAGCAATCGTCTAGCGGGGTACAATGAGCAGTACTTC. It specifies CASSNRLAGYNEQYF.

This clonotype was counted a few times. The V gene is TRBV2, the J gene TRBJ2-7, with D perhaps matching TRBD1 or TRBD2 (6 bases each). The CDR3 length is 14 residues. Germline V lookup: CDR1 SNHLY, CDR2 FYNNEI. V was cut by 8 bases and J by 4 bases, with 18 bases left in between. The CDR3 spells CASEKGGSIYEQYF. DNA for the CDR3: TGTGCCAGCGAGAAGGGGGGTTCAATTTACGAGCAGTACTTC.

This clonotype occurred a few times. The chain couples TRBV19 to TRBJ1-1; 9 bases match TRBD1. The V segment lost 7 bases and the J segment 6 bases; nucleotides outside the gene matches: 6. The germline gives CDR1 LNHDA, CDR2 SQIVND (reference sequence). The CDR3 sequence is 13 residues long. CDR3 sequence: CASIQWTGAEAFF. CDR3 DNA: TGTGCCAGTATCCAATGGACAGGGGCTGAAGCTTTCTTT.

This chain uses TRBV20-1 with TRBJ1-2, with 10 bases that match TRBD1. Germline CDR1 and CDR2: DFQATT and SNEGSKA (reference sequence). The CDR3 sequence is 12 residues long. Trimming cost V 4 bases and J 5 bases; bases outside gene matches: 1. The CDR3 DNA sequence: TGCAGTGCTAAGGGACAGGGGTATGGCTACACCTTC. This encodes CSAKGQGYGYTF.

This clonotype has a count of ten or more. DNA for the CDR3: TGTGCCAGCAGCTTGGGAGAGACCTCCTACGAGCAGTACTTC. This gives the protein CASSLGETSYEQYF. The chain is built from TRBV11-2 and TRBJ2-7, with D perhaps matching TRBD2 (5 bases). Trimming removed 3 bases from V and 0 bases from J, with 9 bases in between. The CDR3 consists of 14 residues. The germline CDR1 and CDR2 sequences are SGHAT and FQNNGV. Combining the CDR3 with reference TRBV11-2 and TRBJ2-7 gives the whole variable domain EAGVAQSPRYKIIEKRQSVAFWCNPISGHATLYWYQQILGQGPKLLIQFQNNGVVDDSQLPKDRFSAERLKGVDSTLKIQPAKLEDSAVYLCASSLGETSYEQYFGPGTRLTVT.

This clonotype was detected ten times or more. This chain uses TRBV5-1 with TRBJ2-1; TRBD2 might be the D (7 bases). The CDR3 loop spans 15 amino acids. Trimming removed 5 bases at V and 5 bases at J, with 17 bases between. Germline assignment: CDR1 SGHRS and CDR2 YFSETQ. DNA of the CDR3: TGCGCCAGCAGTTTAAGGGGGGGGACGGACAATGAGCAGTTCTTC. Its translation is CASSLRGGTDNEQFF. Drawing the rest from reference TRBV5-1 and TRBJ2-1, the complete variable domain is KAGVTQTPRYLIKTRGQQVTLSCSPISGHRSVSWYQQTPGQGLQFLFEYFSETQRNKGNFPGRFSGRQFSNSRSEMNVSTLELGDSALYLCASSLRGGTDNEQFFGPGTRLTVL.

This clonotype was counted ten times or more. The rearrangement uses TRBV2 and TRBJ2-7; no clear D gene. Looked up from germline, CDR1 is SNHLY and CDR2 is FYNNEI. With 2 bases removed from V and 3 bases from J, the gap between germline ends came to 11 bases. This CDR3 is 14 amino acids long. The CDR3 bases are TGTGCCAGCAGTGAAAACATTTTAGGCTACGAGCAGTACTTC. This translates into CASSENILGYEQYF.

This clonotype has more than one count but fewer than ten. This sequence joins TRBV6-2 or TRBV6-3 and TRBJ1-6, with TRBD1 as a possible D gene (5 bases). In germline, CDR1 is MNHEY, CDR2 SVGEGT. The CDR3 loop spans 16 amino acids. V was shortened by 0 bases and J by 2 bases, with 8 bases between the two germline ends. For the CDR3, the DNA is TGTGCCAGCAGTTACTCCGGGGGGACCTATAATTCACCCCTCCACTTT. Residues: CASSYSGGTYNSPLHF.